These T cell receptor beta chains were read from a single sample in a study of blood T cell repertoires in COVID-19. Produced via immunoSEQ multiplex PCR; TCRdb's table is partial and in-frame only. The data show some 250,000 clones, roughly 86% seen once. Material: peripheral blood. These receptors were obtained from a woman younger than 45 who had recovered from COVID-19. Each CDR3 is given without its conserved first and last residue.

v_gene: TRBV7-9
j_gene: TRBJ2-3
CDR3aa: ASSPGTGVTDTQY

v_gene: TRBV9
j_gene: TRBJ2-3
CDR3aa: ASSEDGGVTDTQY

v_gene: TRBV20-1
j_gene: TRBJ2-2
CDR3aa: SASSGIYTGELF

v_gene: TRBV6-5
j_gene: TRBJ2-2
CDR3aa: ASSGTVNTGELF

v_gene: TRBV5-1
j_gene: TRBJ2-5
CDR3aa: ASSPHGTGGAETQY

v_gene: TRBV29-1
j_gene: TRBJ2-4
CDR3aa: SAQQGAKNIQY

v_gene: TRBV29-1
j_gene: TRBJ2-3
CDR3aa: SVGLRGGSRGTDTQY

v_gene: TRBV19
j_gene: TRBJ1-2
CDR3aa: ASSISGTIPRGYT

v_gene: TRBV12-5
j_gene: TRBJ2-1
CDR3aa: ASGLTPEINEQF

v_gene: TRBV3-1/TRBV3-2
j_gene: TRBJ2-7
CDR3aa: ASSRDFYEQY

v_gene: TRBV5-4
j_gene: TRBJ2-3
CDR3aa: ASKSAGDTDTQY

v_gene: TRBV27
j_gene: TRBJ1-1
CDR3aa: ASSMTGWNTEAF

v_gene: TRBV2
j_gene: TRBJ2-2
CDR3aa: ASSETSGVGGELF

v_gene: TRBV5-4
j_gene: TRBJ1-1
CDR3aa: ASSLPQAMNTEAF

v_gene: TRBV7-6
j_gene: TRBJ2-5
CDR3aa: ASSRTSVQETQY

v_gene: TRBV11-2
j_gene: TRBJ2-3
CDR3aa: ASSRYTDTQY

v_gene: TRBV5-4
j_gene: TRBJ2-7
CDR3aa: ASSPGRDTTYEQY

v_gene: TRBV12-5
j_gene: TRBJ2-7
CDR3aa: ASGFNYEQY

v_gene: TRBV2
j_gene: TRBJ2-7
CDR3aa: ASSEVLRSYEQY

v_gene: TRBV4-3
j_gene: TRBJ2-1
CDR3aa: ASSQGGTSGGLEQF

v_gene: TRBV2
j_gene: TRBJ1-4
CDR3aa: ATAGVNEKLF

v_gene: TRBV24-1
j_gene: TRBJ2-5
CDR3aa: ATSDPGLAGETQY

v_gene: TRBV27
j_gene: TRBJ2-1
CDR3aa: ASKTTSQRYNEQF

v_gene: TRBV19
j_gene: TRBJ1-1
CDR3aa: ASSTQAYIPEAF

v_gene: TRBV5-1
j_gene: TRBJ2-7
CDR3aa: ASSLFRGGMGSHSYEQY

v_gene: TRBV11-2
j_gene: TRBJ2-5
CDR3aa: ASSRSGGQETQY

v_gene: TRBV7-9
j_gene: TRBJ1-2
CDR3aa: ASRSTWGQNYGYT

v_gene: TRBV11-2
j_gene: TRBJ1-5
CDR3aa: ASSLTDRQPQH

v_gene: TRBV18
j_gene: TRBJ2-5
CDR3aa: ASSIGQVHQETQY

v_gene: TRBV5-1
j_gene: TRBJ2-7
CDR3aa: ASSLGPSVNYEQY

v_gene: TRBV19
j_gene: TRBJ1-5
CDR3aa: ASRRVGGGQPQH

v_gene: TRBV10-3
j_gene: TRBJ2-3
CDR3aa: AIRGRAASGTDTQY

v_gene: TRBV10-1
j_gene: TRBJ2-1
CDR3aa: ASSSDRVNEQF

v_gene: TRBV11-2
j_gene: TRBJ2-3
CDR3aa: ASSNRLAGLTDTQY

v_gene: TRBV29-1
j_gene: TRBJ1-2
CDR3aa: SVGGTGQDPYGYT

v_gene: TRBV2
j_gene: TRBJ2-5
CDR3aa: ASAGGAGETQY

v_gene: TRBV2
j_gene: TRBJ2-5
CDR3aa: ASMTSGETQY

v_gene: TRBV5-5
j_gene: TRBJ1-4
CDR3aa: ASSWGQVMGSELF

v_gene: TRBV2
j_gene: TRBJ1-1
CDR3aa: ASKGGTEAF

v_gene: TRBV27
j_gene: TRBJ2-7
CDR3aa: ASSLRDRGSEQY

v_gene: TRBV5-4
j_gene: TRBJ2-2
CDR3aa: ASSLLQGHTGELF

v_gene: TRBV5-1
j_gene: TRBJ1-2
CDR3aa: ASSPDRGAGYT

v_gene: TRBV6-2/TRBV6-3
j_gene: TRBJ1-4
CDR3aa: ASSYSSWQLF

v_gene: TRBV10-2
j_gene: TRBJ2-1
CDR3aa: ASSESTTGTGQF

v_gene: TRBV18
j_gene: TRBJ1-3
CDR3aa: ASSPLDGNTIY

v_gene: TRBV6-2/TRBV6-3
j_gene: TRBJ1-4
CDR3aa: ASSYSIQVPEEKLF

v_gene: TRBV20-1
j_gene: TRBJ2-1
CDR3aa: SARGTGGLQQF

v_gene: TRBV9
j_gene: TRBJ2-1
CDR3aa: ASSSPGGGSYNEQF

v_gene: TRBV6-2/TRBV6-3
j_gene: TRBJ2-1
CDR3aa: ASSSDRGISYNEQF

v_gene: TRBV2
j_gene: TRBJ2-2
CDR3aa: ASSTPGKGASGHHLTGELF

v_gene: TRBV6-5
j_gene: TRBJ2-6
CDR3aa: ASRITGAGANVLT

v_gene: TRBV18
j_gene: TRBJ1-2
CDR3aa: ASSAGTDYGYT

v_gene: TRBV28
j_gene: TRBJ1-2
CDR3aa: ASSSPPGTGQGYT

v_gene: TRBV6-5
j_gene: TRBJ2-1
CDR3aa: ASRGGYSYNEQF

v_gene: TRBV3-1/TRBV3-2
j_gene: TRBJ1-1
CDR3aa: ASSHVLGFAEAF

v_gene: TRBV6-5
j_gene: TRBJ2-1
CDR3aa: ASSFGLAGGLVF

v_gene: TRBV9
j_gene: TRBJ2-2
CDR3aa: ASSVDGRGRWTGELF

v_gene: TRBV18
j_gene: TRBJ1-6
CDR3aa: ASSPKTGINSPLH

v_gene: TRBV2
j_gene: TRBJ1-2
CDR3aa: ASSDTSYGYT